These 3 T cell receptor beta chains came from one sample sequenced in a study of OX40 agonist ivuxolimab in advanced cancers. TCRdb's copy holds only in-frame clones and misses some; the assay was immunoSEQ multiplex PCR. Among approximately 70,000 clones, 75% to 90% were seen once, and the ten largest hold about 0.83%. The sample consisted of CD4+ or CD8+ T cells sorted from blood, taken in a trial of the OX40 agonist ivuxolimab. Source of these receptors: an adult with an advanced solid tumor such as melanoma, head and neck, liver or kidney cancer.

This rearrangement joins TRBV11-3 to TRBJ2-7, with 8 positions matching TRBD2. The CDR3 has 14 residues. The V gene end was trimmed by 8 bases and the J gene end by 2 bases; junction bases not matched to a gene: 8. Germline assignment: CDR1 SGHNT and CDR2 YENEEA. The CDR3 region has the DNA TGTGCCAGCGGAATGACTAGCGCTACCTACGAGCAGTACTTC. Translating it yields CASGMTSATYEQYF.

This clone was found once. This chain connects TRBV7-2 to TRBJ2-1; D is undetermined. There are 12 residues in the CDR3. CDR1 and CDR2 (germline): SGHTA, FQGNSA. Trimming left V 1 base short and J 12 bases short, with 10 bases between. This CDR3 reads CASSLDAGTQFF. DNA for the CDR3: TGTGCCAGCAGCTTAGATGCAGGAACGCAGTTCTTC.

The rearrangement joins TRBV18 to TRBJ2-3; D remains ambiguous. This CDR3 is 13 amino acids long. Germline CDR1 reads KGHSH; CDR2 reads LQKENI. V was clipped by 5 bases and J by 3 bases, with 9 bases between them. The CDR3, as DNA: TGTGCCAGCTCAGTTGTGGGGACAGATACGCAGTATTTT. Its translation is CASSVVGTDTQYF.